The TCR beta chain described here comes from a study of shared clonotypes between healthy human individuals. Study as a whole: Each donor's CD4 naive and CD4 memory cells filled three plates apiece, CD8 naive two, and CD8 memory one.

Measured with immunoSEQ multiplex PCR; TCRdb has only the in-frame clones, and not every one. The sample yields 1 million to 1.2 million clones, around 77% seen once. Germline V gene data show CDR1 as SNHLY and CDR2 as FYNNEI. The V end lost 5 bases, the J end lost 2 bases, and 17 bases lay between the germline ends. The CDR3 is made up of 16 amino acids. Sequenced material: memory CD4+ T cells from PBMCs. Specified subset: CD45RA-negative fraction. This sequence joins TRBV2 and TRBJ2-3, with a weak D call TRBD1 (6 bases). The clonotype was recovered from a man aged 18 to 29 in good health. Some clones in this sample may be carry-over from other donors' samples. The CDR3 nucleotides read TGTGCCAGCAGTTCGGCCGGACAGAGCTACACAGATACGCAGTATTTT. This translates into CASSSAGQSYTDTQYF.